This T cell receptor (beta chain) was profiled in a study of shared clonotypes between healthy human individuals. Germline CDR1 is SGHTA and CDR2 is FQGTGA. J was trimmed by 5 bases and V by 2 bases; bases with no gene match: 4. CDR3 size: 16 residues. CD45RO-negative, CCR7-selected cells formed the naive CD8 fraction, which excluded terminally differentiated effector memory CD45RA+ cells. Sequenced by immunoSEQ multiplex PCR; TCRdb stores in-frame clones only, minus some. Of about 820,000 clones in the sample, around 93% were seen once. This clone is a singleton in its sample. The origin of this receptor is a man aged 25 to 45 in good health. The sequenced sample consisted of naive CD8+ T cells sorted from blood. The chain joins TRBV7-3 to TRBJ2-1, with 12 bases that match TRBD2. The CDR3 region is CASSLDLAGGNNEQFF. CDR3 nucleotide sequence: TGTGCCAGCAGCTTAGATCTAGCGGGAGGGAACAATGAGCAGTTCTTC.